One sample yielded the 16 T cell receptor beta chains listed below, sequenced in a study of cytomegalovirus exposure and HLA in healthy donors. Primers for the PCR totalled 60 Vbeta and 13 Jbeta. Assay: immunoSEQ multiplex PCR; the TCRdb copy retains only in-frame clones and omits some. Of 100,000 to 150,000 clones in the sample, 77% are singletons; the top ten hold 9.5% to 15%. The source material was PBMCs. The receptors originated from a woman between 35 and 50 years old in good health and CMV-seropositive.

V gene TRBV30 combines with J gene TRBJ1-2; tentative D call: TRBD1 (5 bases). Germline V lookup: CDR1 GTSNPN, CDR2 SVGIG (reference sequence). CDR3 size: 11 residues. Between the trimmed V and J ends, which lost 1 base and 7 bases, there was a span of 7 bases. The CDR3 region is CAWSETGGYTF. The CDR3, as DNA: TGTGCCTGGAGTGAAACAGGTGGCTACACCTTC.

This clone has more than one count but fewer than ten. The V gene is TRBV15, the J gene TRBJ1-5; TRBD1 might be the D (5 bases). Germline V CDR1 and CDR2: LNHNV, YYDKDF (reference sequence). V was cut by 4 bases and J by 2 bases, with 6 bases left in between. CDR3 size: 13 residues. The CDR3 DNA reads TGTGCCACCAGCAAAGGGGGCAATCAGCCCCAGCATTTT. Its protein is CATSKGGNQPQHF.

This chain joins TRBV15 and TRBJ1-5; D is ambiguous. The CDR3 spans 12 residues. The germline V gene has CDR1 LNHNV and CDR2 YYDKDF (reference sequence). Deletions cut 3 bases from V and 3 bases from J, with 3 bases between. CDR3 in amino acids: CATSRYNQPQHF. CDR3 in DNA: TGTGCCACCAGCAGGTACAATCAGCCCCAGCATTTT.

The rearrangement links TRBV10-3 to TRBJ1-2; TRBD1 aligns across 9 bases. V trimming: 2 bases; J trimming: 6 bases; junction bases outside the gene matches: 4. Germline V lookup: CDR1 ENHRY, CDR2 SYGVKD. The CDR3 consists of 14 residues. The CDR3 sequence: CAISEGRDRDGYTF. DNA of the CDR3: TGTGCCATCAGTGAGGGGAGGGACAGGGATGGCTACACCTTC.

The chain is built from TRBV6-1 and TRBJ2-1, with 9 bases fitting TRBD1. J lost 6 bases, V lost 5 bases, and 8 bases had no gene match. Germline CDR1 is MNHNS and CDR2 is SASEGT. This CDR3 region has 15 residues. CDR3 DNA: TGTGCCAGCAGTCGACGGGACAGGGATCTCAATGAGCAGTTCTTC. Translating it yields CASSRRDRDLNEQFF.

The rearrangement joins TRBV4-1 to TRBJ2-7; D possibly corresponds to TRBD2 (6 bases). In germline, CDR1 is MGHRA, CDR2 YSYEKL. The CDR3 runs 17 residues. The V and J ends lost 0 bases and 7 bases respectively, with 22 bases between them. The CDR3 spells CASSQDIPGGTLSEQYF. The CDR3 bases are TGCGCCAGCAGCCAAGATATTCCTGGCGGGACCTTATCGGAGCAGTACTTC.

This sequence joins TRBV28 and TRBJ2-7, with a weak D call TRBD1 (5 bases). V lost 6 bases to trimming and J lost 2 bases, with 14 bases between them. CDR1 and CDR2 from the germline V gene are MDHEN and SYDVKM. This CDR3 comprises 14 residues. The CDR3 spells CASSPEGQTYEQYF. The CDR3 DNA reads as TGTGCCAGCAGCCCCGAAGGACAAACCTACGAGCAGTACTTC.

The J gene is TRBJ2-7, the V gene TRBV7-8; tentatively, D is TRBD2 (5 bases). Germline V CDR1 and CDR2: SGHVS, FQNEAQ. The CDR3 is 14 amino acids. The ends were cut back, 6 bases at V and 4 bases at J, with 16 bases in the middle. The CDR3 bases are TGTGCCAGCAGAGGCGGACTGGAAACTTACGAGCAGTACTTC. It codes for CASRGGLETYEQYF.

The chain uses TRBV5-6 and TRBJ1-2; D may be TRBD1 (6 bases). The CDR3 spans 17 residues. Germline V gives CDR1 SGHDT, CDR2 YYEEEE. Trimming took off 0 bases at V and 2 bases at J, with 17 bases between the two ends. CDR3 in DNA: TGTGCCAGCAGCTTGGATCTCTGGCGGGGGGCGAACTATGGCTACACCTTC. Translation: CASSLDLWRGANYGYTF.

The chain recombines TRBV18 with TRBJ1-4; tentative D call: TRBD1 (5 bases). CDR1 is KGHSH and CDR2 is LQKENI in the germline V gene. V was shortened by 0 bases and J by 8 bases, with 22 bases between the two germline ends. CDR3 length: 18 amino acids. The CDR3 reads CASSPPQGDWRLDEKLFF. The CDR3 DNA reads TGTGCCAGCTCACCACCGCAGGGTGATTGGCGGTTGGACGAAAAACTGTTTTTT.

The genes are TRBV7-9 and TRBJ2-5, with 9 positions matching TRBD1. V trimming: 5 bases; J trimming: 4 bases; junction bases outside the gene matches: 8. CDR3 length equals 15 residues. Germline CDR1 reads SEHNR; CDR2 reads FQNEAQ (reference sequence). The CDR3 DNA reads as TGTGCCAGCAGCGCCTCGACAGGGGGAGGAGAGACCCAGTACTTC. It is translated as CASSASTGGGETQYF.

This chain links TRBV7-9 with TRBJ2-7, with a tentative D call TRBD2 (6 bases). V was cut by 3 bases and J by 6 bases, with 9 bases left in between. The CDR3 totals 12 residues. Germline lookup yields CDR1 SEHNR and CDR2 FQNEAQ (reference sequence). CDR3 bases: TGTGCCAGCAGCTTCTGGAGGGGCGAGCAGTACTTC. Translated, it gives CASSFWRGEQYF.

This clone has a single count. This sequence joins TRBV5-1 and TRBJ2-5, with D perhaps TRBD2 (5 bases). This CDR3 comprises 14 residues. The V end lost 1 base, the J end lost 5 bases, and 12 bases lay between the germline ends. Per the germline V gene, CDR1 is SGHRS and CDR2 is YFSETQ. CDR3 residues: CASSLFTGMETQYF. CDR3 nucleotide sequence: TGCGCCAGCAGCTTGTTTACGGGGATGGAGACCCAGTACTTC.

The V call is TRBV30, the J call TRBJ2-7, with a possible D match to TRBD1 (6 bases). The CDR3 spans 13 residues. Trimming took 6 bases from V and 2 from J, leaving 14 bases between them. CDR1 is GTSNPN, CDR2 SVGIG, per germline (reference sequence). CDR3: CACLEDSTYEQYF. CDR3 nucleotides: TGTGCCTGCCTCGAGGACAGCACCTACGAGCAGTACTTC.

V and J are TRBV29-1 and TRBJ2-7; the match to TRBD2 covers 8 bases. With 1 base clipped from V and 5 bases from J, the junction kept 10 bases outside the gene matches. Germline lookup yields CDR1 SQVTM and CDR2 ANQGSEA. This CDR3 has 15 residues. CDR3 DNA sequence: TGCAGCGTTGAAGTTGGGAGCGGGAGTGGTCACGAGCAGTACTTC. It translates to CSVEVGSGSGHEQYF.

The CDR3 nucleotides read TGTGCCAGCTCACCGCGCCCCCTGACAGGGGATGGGGCCAACGTCCTGACTTTC. Protein product: CASSPRPLTGDGANVLTF. The rearrangement uses TRBV18 and TRBJ2-6; 8 bases fit TRBD1. The ends lost 3 bases at V and 3 bases at J; junction bases unmatched: 10. CDR1 KGHSH and CDR2 LQKENI come from the germline V gene. The CDR3 spans 18 residues.